This TCR beta chain came from a study of OX40 agonist ivuxolimab in advanced cancers. Trimming pared 4 bases from V and 4 bases from J, leaving 14 bases between. Per germline, CDR1 MNHNY and CDR2 SVGAGI (reference sequence). The CDR3 sequence is 15 residues long. This clone was detected a few times. This table comes from immunoSEQ multiplex PCR, and its TCRdb copy is limited to in-frame clones, with some not included. The sample holds roughly 42,000 clones, approximately 86% seen once. This chain joins TRBV6-6 and TRBJ1-5; D remains ambiguous. This specimen consisted of CD4+ or CD8+ T cells sorted from blood, obtained in a trial of the OX40 agonist ivuxolimab. The clonotype originates from an adult with an advanced solid tumor such as melanoma, head and neck, liver or kidney cancer. CDR3 nucleotide sequence: TGTGCCAGCAGTTCGGTAGTCGGCGGGAATCAGCCCCAGCATTTT. As protein: CASSSVVGGNQPQHF.